Detailed here is one T cell receptor (beta chain). Its antigen is still unknown. The sample originates from a study of Ad26.COV2.S vaccination and SARS-CoV-2 variants. As for the study in general: A COV1001 Ad26.COV2.S trial-arm participant provided the sample. Ad26.COV2.S shots went into the muscle once or twice, 56 days apart. General study results and limits: It was found that vaccine and placebo recipients had similar non-spike TCR breadth. Total responses of T cells may have been underestimated by the analyses of TCR breadth and depth.

Treatment meaning: roughly 20 received Ad26.COV2.S at low or high dose, single or two shots; five or six received placebo; per-sample allocation not given. Samples were taken on day 63 after the first vaccine or placebo injection. Looked up from germline, CDR1 is SQVTM and CDR2 is ANQGSEA. Trimming pared 2 bases from V and 5 bases from J, leaving 12 bases between. The CDR3 sequence is 13 residues long. Profiled with immunoSEQ multiplex PCR; TCRdb holds only in-frame clones, not every one. Altogether a few hundred thousand clones are present, around nine tenths being singletons, with the ten largest covering just under 3%.

The sequence came from a person between 18 and 59 years old who received the Ad26.COV2.S COVID-19 vaccine or a placebo. V gene TRBV29-1 combines with J gene TRBJ1-1; no definite D call. The sequencing here drew on peripheral blood, taken in a trial of Ad26.COV2.S vaccine versus placebo. The CDR3 loop reads CSVEPGSATEAFF. The CDR3 DNA sequence: TGCAGCGTTGAACCAGGATCCGCTACTGAAGCTTTCTTT.